These 30 T cell receptor beta chains originate from one sample sequenced in a study of OX40 agonist ivuxolimab in advanced cancers. Profiled with immunoSEQ multiplex PCR; TCRdb holds only in-frame clones, not every one. In the table there are 97,000 or so clones, nearly 90% of which are singletons. This specimen consisted of CD4+ or CD8+ T cells sorted from blood, obtained in a trial of the OX40 agonist ivuxolimab. These receptors came from an adult with an advanced solid tumor such as melanoma, head and neck, liver or kidney cancer.

The DNA for the CDR3 is TGTGCCAGCAGCTTGATGGTGACAGGGGGCCTGAACACTGAAGCTTTCTTT. This gives the protein CASSLMVTGGLNTEAFF. V is TRBV7-9 and J is TRBJ1-1; 10 bases fit TRBD1. The CDR3 is 17 residues long. Germline-derived CDR1 and CDR2 are SEHNR and FQNEAQ (reference sequence). Germline trimming cut 3 bases from V and 0 bases from J; bases unmatched to any gene: 7.

The chain joins TRBV18 to TRBJ2-1; D ambiguous. V lost 3 bases to trimming and J lost 1 base, with 7 bases between them. Looked up from germline, CDR1 is KGHSH and CDR2 is LQKENI. This CDR3 has 14 amino acids. The CDR3 spells CASSPSRSYNEQFF. The CDR3 region has the DNA TGTGCCAGCTCACCGTCCCGTTCCTACAATGAGCAGTTCTTC.

Concerning this clone: In the same sample, other DNA sequences code for this CDR3. This chain joins TRBV6-6 and TRBJ1-1; 7 bases fit TRBD1. Germline assignment: CDR1 MNHNY and CDR2 SVGAGI (reference sequence). This CDR3 comprises 13 residues. The V gene end was trimmed by 4 bases and the J gene end by 4 bases; junction bases not matched to a gene: 3. The chain's CDR3 is CASSFQGGTEAFF. CDR3 DNA: TGTGCCAGCAGTTTTCAGGGGGGCACTGAAGCTTTCTTT.

The J gene is TRBJ2-7, the V gene TRBV6-6; D may be TRBD1 or TRBD2 (5 bases each). The CDR3 is made up of 13 amino acids. Germline V gives CDR1 MNHNY, CDR2 SVGAGI (reference sequence). The ends were cut back, 5 bases at V and 4 bases at J, with 12 bases in the middle. CDR3 amino acids: CASSPRGRYEQYF. The CDR3 nucleotides read TGTGCCAGCAGTCCCCGGGGCCGATACGAGCAGTACTTC.

The chain couples TRBV6-5 to TRBJ2-1; TRBD1 or TRBD2 may be the D gene (5 bases each). CDR3 length: 14 amino acids. Germline CDR1 reads MNHEY; CDR2 reads SVGAGI. V was cut by 8 bases and J by 0 bases, with 11 bases left in between. CDR3 DNA sequence: TGTGCCAGCTCTGGGGGTATCTCCTACAATGAGCAGTTCTTC. It encodes CASSGGISYNEQFF.

The J gene is TRBJ2-1, the V gene TRBV19; no clear D gene. Trimming shortened V by 5 bases and J by 5 bases, and 13 bases separated the two germline ends. The CDR3 length is 14 residues. Germline-derived CDR1 and CDR2 are LNHDA and SQIVND (reference sequence). The CDR3 nucleotides are TGTGCCAGTAGTGCCCAACACGCGAACAATGAGCAGTTCTTC. Translating it yields CASSAQHANNEQFF.

The V and J genes are TRBV4-1 and TRBJ2-3; no firm D call. This CDR3 contains 14 residues. Germline values: CDR1 MGHRA, CDR2 YSYEKL. V gave up 1 base and J gave up 5 bases, with 10 bases separating them. CDR3 amino acids: CASSQGGGIDTQYF. CDR3 coding DNA: TGCGCCAGCAGCCAAGGAGGTGGTATAGATACGCAGTATTTT.

J is TRBJ2-1 and V is TRBV6-4; perhaps TRBD1 as D (5 bases). CDR3 length: 17 amino acids. Trimming pared 0 bases from V and 0 bases from J, leaving 12 bases between. Germline CDR1 is MRHNA and CDR2 is SNTAGT. The CDR3 loop is CASSDSPRVSSYNEQFF. The CDR3 DNA sequence: TGTGCCAGCAGTGACTCGCCCAGGGTAAGCTCCTACAATGAGCAGTTCTTC.

This rearrangement joins TRBV5-1 to TRBJ2-3; a possible D gene is TRBD2 (7 bases). There are 16 residues in the CDR3. The V gene's germline CDR1 is SGHRS and CDR2 YFSETQ. V was cut by 0 bases and J by 6 bases, with 17 bases left in between. The CDR3: CASSLAMGGPSDTQYF. CDR3 nucleotides: TGCGCCAGCAGCTTGGCCATGGGGGGGCCCTCGGATACGCAGTATTTT.

The genes are TRBV25-1 and TRBJ1-1, with TRBD1 matching 10 bases. This CDR3 comprises 13 residues. The V gene's germline CDR1 is MGHDK and CDR2 SYGVNS. The V and J ends lost 8 bases and 3 bases, in that order; junction bases with no gene match: 3. The CDR3 region is CASLGQGYTEAFF. CDR3 bases: TGTGCCAGCCTGGGACAGGGGTACACTGAAGCTTTCTTT.

The V and J genes are TRBV11-2 and TRBJ2-7; D call uncertain. CDR3 size: 13 residues. V lost 5 bases and J lost 2, with 10 bases in between. Germline values: CDR1 SGHAT, CDR2 FQNNGV. The CDR3 sequence is CASSPPQPYEQYF. For the CDR3, the DNA is TGTGCCAGCAGCCCCCCGCAACCCTACGAGCAGTACTTC. Full variable domain (remainder filled in from reference TRBV11-2 and TRBJ2-7): EAGVAQSPRYKIIEKRQSVAFWCNPISGHATLYWYQQILGQGPKLLIQFQNNGVVDDSQLPKDRFSAERLKGVDSTLKIQPAKLEDSAVYLCASSPPQPYEQYFGPGTRLTVT.

In its sample, this clone was seen a few times. V gene TRBV29-1 combines with J gene TRBJ1-1, with D perhaps matching TRBD1 (5 bases). This CDR3 region has 13 residues. V lost 5 bases to trimming and J lost 1 base, with 11 bases between them. Per the germline V gene, CDR1 is SQVTM and CDR2 is ANQGSEA. The CDR3 reads CSVRGLPNTEAFF. The CDR3 DNA sequence: TGCAGCGTTCGGGGACTCCCGAACACTGAAGCTTTCTTT.

The chain is built from TRBV19 and TRBJ1-5; perhaps TRBD1 as D (5 bases). V lost 3 bases and J 5 bases, leaving 14 bases between the germline ends. The CDR3 contains 15 residues. CDR1 is LNHDA, CDR2 SQIVND, per germline (reference sequence). CDR3 region: CASSIPQGAHQPQHF. The CDR3 DNA reads TGTGCCAGTAGTATTCCCCAAGGGGCTCATCAGCCCCAGCATTTT.

CDR3 in amino acids: CASTQGFGYEQYF. The CDR3 nucleotides read TGTGCCAGCACGCAGGGGTTCGGCTACGAGCAGTACTTC. The chain joins TRBV2 to TRBJ2-7; D may be TRBD1 (6 bases). Germline assignment: CDR1 SNHLY and CDR2 FYNNEI. Trimming took off 7 bases at V and 3 bases at J, with 13 bases between the two ends. There are 13 residues in the CDR3.

This clone appeared once. The CDR3 region has the DNA TGTGCCAGCAGTGGGGGGAGGCAGTATTTT. As protein: CASSGGRQYF. The chain recombines TRBV6-1 with TRBJ2-3; possibly TRBD1 or TRBD2 for D (5 bases each). The germline CDR1 and CDR2 sequences are MNHNS and SASEGT. The V end lost 4 bases, the J end lost 11 bases, and 7 bases lay between the germline ends. The CDR3 covers 10 residues.

CDR3: CASSLGAGGLGTGELFF. CDR3 DNA sequence: TGTGCCAGCAGTTTAGGAGCGGGGGGTCTGGGCACCGGGGAGCTGTTTTTT. The chain is built from TRBV28 and TRBJ2-2, with 9 bases that match TRBD2. CDR3 length: 17 residues. Per the germline V gene, CDR1 is MDHEN and CDR2 is SYDVKM. Trimming at V came to 2 bases and at J to 4 bases, leaving 8 bases not matched to a gene.

Remarks on this clone: Other DNA sequences within the sample encode an identical CDR3. This chain joins TRBV12-5 and TRBJ2-1; 8 positions match TRBD2. With 1 base clipped from V and 3 bases from J, the junction kept 2 bases outside the gene matches. CDR1 and CDR2 (germline): LGHNT, FRNRAP. This CDR3 comprises 15 residues. CDR3: CASGLGLAGYNEQFF. The CDR3 DNA is TGTGCTAGTGGTTTGGGCCTAGCGGGCTACAATGAGCAGTTCTTC.

The rearrangement links TRBV25-1 to TRBJ2-1, with D tentatively TRBD1 (5 bases). Germline CDR1 is MGHDK and CDR2 is SYGVNS. Trimming removed 3 bases at V and 6 bases at J, with 12 bases between. CDR3 length equals 14 residues. CDR3 amino acids: CASSDRQWSNEQFF. The DNA for the CDR3 is TGTGCCAGCAGTGATCGACAGTGGTCCAATGAGCAGTTCTTC.

The chain has TRBV19 and TRBJ2-7, with D maybe TRBD1 (6 bases). The CDR3 is 14 residues long. The V end lost 3 bases, the J end lost 6 bases, and 15 bases lay between the germline ends. CDR1 and CDR2 from the germline V gene are LNHDA and SQIVND (reference sequence). This CDR3 reads CASSIWGRGSEQYF. The CDR3 DNA follows: TGTGCCAGTAGTATCTGGGGCAGGGGTAGCGAGCAGTACTTC.

The V call is TRBV9, the J call TRBJ1-1; TRBD1 is a possible D gene (6 bases). Germline V gene lookup returns CDR1 SGDLS and CDR2 YYNGEE. The V end was cut by 0 bases, the J end by 3 bases, with 9 bases between. CDR3 length equals 14 residues. CDR3 nucleotides: TGTGCCAGCAGCGTAGGGGGGGCTGACACTGAAGCTTTCTTT. This codes for CASSVGGADTEAFF.

The chain joins TRBV5-1 to TRBJ1-1; maybe TRBD1 (5 bases). Trimming stripped 6 bases from V and 4 bases from J, with 19 bases between. The CDR3 spans 15 residues. Germline assignment: CDR1 SGHRS and CDR2 YFSETQ. CDR3 coding DNA: TGCGCCAGCACGAAATTGGCGGGGGTAGCCACTGAAGCTTTCTTT. Translation gives CASTKLAGVATEAFF.

This clone has only one observation. V is TRBV30 and J is TRBJ2-7, with D possibly TRBD1 on 5 matching bases. The germline V and J ends were trimmed by 1 base and 2 bases, with 6 bases remaining between them. Germline lookup yields CDR1 GTSNPN and CDR2 SVGIG (reference sequence). The CDR3 contains 12 residues. The CDR3 DNA is TGTGCCTGGAGTGACAGGACCTACGAGCAGTACTTC. This encodes CAWSDRTYEQYF.

CDR3 region: CASSLEGTGAAFF. CDR3 DNA: TGTGCCAGCAGCTTAGAGGGTACGGGGGCGGCTTTCTTT. The genes are TRBV11-2 and TRBJ1-1; TRBD1 might be the D (6 bases). Trimming took off 0 bases at V and 11 bases at J, with 13 bases between the two ends. CDR3 length: 13 residues. The V gene's germline CDR1 is SGHAT and CDR2 FQNNGV.

This clone was seen a single time. This CDR3 reads CASSAQQGAYGYTF. The CDR3 DNA reads as TGTGCCAGCAGCGCTCAACAGGGGGCCTATGGCTACACCTTC. This chain links TRBV9 with TRBJ1-2, with 9 bases aligning to TRBD1. The CDR3 spans 14 residues. From germline, CDR1 is SGDLS and CDR2 YYNGEE. V gave up 3 bases and J gave up 4 bases; unmatched junction bases: 4.

The rearrangement joins TRBV28 to TRBJ1-2; weak D call: TRBD1 (5 bases). Per the germline V gene, CDR1 is MDHEN and CDR2 is SYDVKM. Deletions cut 5 bases from V and 5 bases from J, with 15 bases between. The CDR3 sequence is 14 residues long. CDR3 amino acids: CASSDSSRGYGYTF. Here the CDR3 DNA reads TGTGCCAGCAGTGACAGTAGCCGAGGGTATGGCTACACCTTC.

J is TRBJ1-1 and V is TRBV19, with D unresolved. V gave up 1 base and J gave up 7 bases, with 13 bases separating them. CDR1 is LNHDA, CDR2 SQIVND, per germline (reference sequence). The CDR3 sequence is 14 residues long. Here the CDR3 DNA reads TGTGCCAGTAGTATAGTCGGGGTCAGGAGTGAAGCTTTCTTT. It yields the protein CASSIVGVRSEAFF. The complete variable domain, with remaining parts taken from reference TRBV19 and TRBJ1-1, reads DGGITQSPKYLFRKEGQNVTLSCEQNLNHDAMYWYRQDPGQGLRLIYYSQIVNDFQKGDIAEGYSVSREKKESFPLTVTSAQKNPTAFYLCASSIVGVRSEAFFGQGTRLTVV.

The CDR3 DNA reads as TGTGCCTGGAGTCAATCCGGGACTAGCGGGTTTTTCTCCTACGAGCAGTACTTC. Protein sequence: CAWSQSGTSGFFSYEQYF. The chain uses TRBV30 and TRBJ2-7, with 12 bases aligning to TRBD2. CDR3 length: 18 amino acids. Germline V gene sequence: CDR1 GTSNPN, CDR2 SVGIG (reference sequence). Trimming cost V 2 bases and J 0 bases; bases outside gene matches: 11.

V is TRBV19 and J is TRBJ2-5; D remains ambiguous. Germline CDR1 and CDR2: LNHDA and SQIVND (reference sequence). V was trimmed by 6 bases and J by 2 bases, leaving 4 bases between them. The CDR3 has 11 residues. Here the CDR3 reads CASSVQETQYF. The CDR3 DNA follows: TGTGCCAGTAGCGTACAAGAGACCCAGTACTTC.

This rearrangement joins TRBV6-5 to TRBJ2-7, with D possibly called TRBD1 or TRBD2 (5 bases each). There are 12 residues in the CDR3. Trimming pared 6 bases from V and 12 bases from J, leaving 18 bases between. Germline CDR1 reads MNHEY; CDR2 reads SVGAGI. CDR3 residues: CASRNGAQATYF. The CDR3 DNA follows: TGTGCCAGCAGAAACGGGGCCCAGGCTACGTACTTC.

The chain combines TRBV7-3 with TRBJ2-1; D gene ambiguous. Germline V gene lookup returns CDR1 SGHTA and CDR2 FQGTGA. The CDR3 length is 12 residues. V gave up 2 bases and J gave up 6 bases, with 5 bases separating them. The CDR3 DNA sequence: TGTGCCAGCAGCTTAGTGGGCAATGAGCAGTTCTTC. Translated, it gives CASSLVGNEQFF.